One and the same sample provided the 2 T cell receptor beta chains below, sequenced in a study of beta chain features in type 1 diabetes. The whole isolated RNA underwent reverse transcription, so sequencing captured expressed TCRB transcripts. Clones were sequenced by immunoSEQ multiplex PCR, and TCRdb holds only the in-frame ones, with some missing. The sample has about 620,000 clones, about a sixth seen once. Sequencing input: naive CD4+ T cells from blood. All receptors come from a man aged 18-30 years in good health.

CDR3 sequence: CASTGKVRRETQYF. The DNA for the CDR3 is TGTGCCAGCACCGGAAAGGTCCGGAGGGAGACCCAGTACTTC. The chain carries TRBV6-5 and TRBJ2-5, with a weak D call TRBD2 (5 bases). The CDR3 spans 14 residues. Trimming stripped 7 bases from V and 5 bases from J, with 17 bases between. Germline values: CDR1 MNHEY, CDR2 SVGAGI.

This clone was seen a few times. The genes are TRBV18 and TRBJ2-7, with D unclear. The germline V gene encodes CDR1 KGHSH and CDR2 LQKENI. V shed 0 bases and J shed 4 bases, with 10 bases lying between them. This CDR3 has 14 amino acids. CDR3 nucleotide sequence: TGTGCCAGCTCACCACCGTCCATCCCGTACGAGCAGTACTTC. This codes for CASSPPSIPYEQYF.